A selection of T cell receptor beta chains follows, all from one sample in a study of post-analysis software for immune sequencing data. Each CDR3 protein gets one entry after TCRdb re-called the PCR reads with MiXCR. The sample shows 750,000 to 900,000 distinct CDR3 sequences, roughly 46% of them seen only once. The sample taken for sequencing was blood. These receptor sequences come from a girl under 18 with multiple sclerosis. The CDR3 runs from the conserved cysteine through the conserved F or W. A D gene is named only where the DNA matches it firmly. The size of a clone is reported for some rows only, either as once, few or many, or as a class for expanded clones.

j_call | cdr3_length | v_call | clone_size | d_call | cdr3_aa | cdr3_nt
TRBJ2-1 | 13 | TRBV20-1 | - | - | CSARLLRVSEQFF | TGCAGTGCTAGGTTGCTCAGGGTTTCCGAGCAGTTCTTC
TRBJ2-3 | 11 | TRBV25-1 | few | - | CASSERTTQYF | TGTGCCAGCAGTGAACGCACGACGCAGTATTTT
TRBJ2-3 | 16 | TRBV27 | few | TRBD2 | CASSLVGTSGRNTQYF | TGTGCCAGCAGTTTAGTAGGGACTAGCGGGAGGAATACGCAGTATTTT
TRBJ2-5 | 15 | TRBV7-2 | once | TRBD2 | CVSSLAGGLQETQYF | TGTGTCAGCAGCTTAGCGGGAGGGTTACAAGAGACCCAGTACTTC
TRBJ2-7 | 15 | TRBV5-1 | - | TRBD2 | CASSLGTSDSYEQYF | TGCGCCAGCAGCCTCGGGACTAGCGACTCCTACGAGCAGTACTTC
TRBJ1-1 | 15 | TRBV12-3/TRBV12-4 | - | - | CASSLRQGWDTEAFF | TGTGCCAGCAGTTTAAGGCAGGGCTGGGACACTGAAGCTTTCTTT
TRBJ2-7 | 17 | TRBV28 | - | TRBD2 | CASSPRGAGGLAYEQYF | TGTGCCAGCAGTCCCCGTGGAGCGGGAGGGCTTGCGTACGAGCAGTACTTC
TRBJ2-1 | 13 | TRBV7-7 | - | TRBD2 | CASSPGLVDEQFF | TGTGCTAGCAGCCCGGGACTAGTAGATGAGCAGTTCTTC
TRBJ1-5 | 14 | TRBV6-1 | - | TRBD1 | CASNRGLSNQPQHF | TGTGCCAGCAACAGGGGGCTAAGCAATCAGCCCCAGCATTTT
TRBJ2-4 | 12 | TRBV7-2 | - | - | CASSLPKTAQYF | TGTGCCAGCAGCCTGCCGAAGACAGCTCAGTACTTC
TRBJ2-1 | 15 | TRBV20-1 | - | TRBD2 | CSARDPGLATNEQFF | TGCAGTGCTAGAGATCCGGGACTAGCGACCAATGAGCAGTTCTTC
TRBJ1-1 | 13 | TRBV29-1 | - | - | CSVRSSGGTEAFF | TGCAGCGTGAGATCCTCTGGGGGCACTGAAGCTTTCTTT
TRBJ2-3 | 16 | TRBV5-1 | - | - | CASSLEGGVWSDTQYF | TGCGCCAGCAGTCTTGAGGGAGGAGTCTGGTCAGATACGCAGTATTTT
TRBJ1-2 | 16 | TRBV20-1 | few | - | CSARVLAGGINYGYTF | TGCAGTGCTAGAGTTCTAGCCGGGGGGATCAACTATGGCTACACCTTC
TRBJ2-3 | 14 | TRBV5-6 | few | - | CASFSLTWEDTQYF | TGTGCCAGCTTCTCTTTGACTTGGGAGGATACGCAGTATTTT
TRBJ2-7 | 14 | TRBV5-6 | - | - | CASSSLQGWDEQYF | TGTGCCAGCAGCTCTCTACAGGGATGGGACGAGCAGTACTTC
TRBJ1-2 | 15 | TRBV4-2 | - | - | CASSQEGQGSYGYTF | TGTGCCAGCAGCCAAGAAGGGCAAGGTTCCTATGGCTACACCTTC
TRBJ2-1 | 17 | TRBV12-3/TRBV12-4 | few | TRBD2 | CASTLSGTAGWVNEQFF | TGTGCCAGCACTCTCAGCGGGACTGCTGGTTGGGTGAATGAGCAGTTCTTC
TRBJ2-5 | 14 | TRBV5-1 | few | TRBD1 | CASRQDRARETQYF | TGCGCCAGCAGACAGGACAGGGCTCGAGAGACCCAGTACTTC
TRBJ2-1 | 13 | TRBV7-6 | once | TRBD2 | CASSPRLAGEEFF | TGTGCCAGCAGCCCCCGACTAGCGGGTGAGGAGTTCTTC
TRBJ2-5 | 17 | TRBV6-5 | - | - | CTSSYSTPSGDSETQYF | TGTACCAGCAGTTACTCGACACCCTCGGGGGATTCAGAGACCCAGTACTTC
TRBJ1-1 | 14 | TRBV2 | - | - | CASRRDTGNTEAFF | TGTGCCAGCAGACGGGACACGGGGAACACTGAAGCTTTCTTT
TRBJ2-3 | 14 | TRBV28 | - | - | CASSLPGATDTQYF | TGTGCCAGCAGTCTCCCGGGGGCAACAGATACGCAGTATTTT
TRBJ2-6 | 21 | TRBV7-6 | - | - | CASSLLSDGSPINPGANVLTF | TGTGCCAGCAGCTTACTAAGTGACGGATCTCCCATAAATCCTGGGGCCAACGTCCTGACTTTC
TRBJ2-1 | 12 | TRBV27 | once | - | CATSLPDNEQFF | TGCGCCACCTCCCTACCAGACAATGAGCAGTTCTTC